Listed below are T cell receptor beta chains from one sample, sequenced in a study of cytomegalovirus exposure and HLA in healthy donors. The protocol was immunoSEQ multiplex PCR, while the TCRdb copy is restricted to in-frame clones and leaves out a portion. In the table there are over 150,000 clones, approximately 75% of which are singletons. Material for sequencing was PBMCs. These receptors were obtained from a man aged 45-60 years in good health and CMV-seropositive. Both conserved end residues are part of each CDR3. A D gene is named only where the DNA matches it firmly. Size is omitted from some rows. Given values are once, few, many or a class for expanded clones.

>NA|TRBJ1-5|NA|TRBV10-3
CAISAGGQPQHF
TGTGCCATCAGTGCGGGTGGTCAGCCCCAGCATTTT
>TRBD1|TRBJ1-1|NA|TRBV5-1
CASRYGQGAPEAFF
TGCGCCAGCCGATACGGACAGGGGGCCCCTGAAGCTTTCTTT
>NA|TRBJ1-2|NA|TRBV4-1
CASSNFGQNYGYTF
TGCGCCAGCAGCAACTTTGGACAGAACTATGGCTACACCTTC
>NA|TRBJ1-5|NA|TRBV7-2
CASSLTGGRGNQPQHF
TGTGCCAGCAGCTTAACGGGGGGCAGGGGCAATCAGCCCCAGCATTTT
>TRBD1|TRBJ1-2|few|TRBV28
CASSSTTGSGGYTF
TGTGCCAGCAGTTCGACGACAGGGTCTGGCGGCTACACCTTC
>TRBD1|TRBJ1-5|NA|TRBV19
CASTSRGQGRNQPQHF
TGTGCCAGTACCTCGAGGGGACAGGGTCGCAATCAGCCCCAGCATTTT
>TRBD1|TRBJ2-2|NA|TRBV29-1
CGVAGQGRGELFF
TGCGGCGTGGCCGGACAGGGGCGAGGGGAGCTGTTTTTT
>NA|TRBJ1-3|NA|TRBV29-1
CSVGEAPGNTIYF
TGCAGCGTTGGGGAGGCGCCTGGAAACACCATATATTTT
>TRBD1|TRBJ2-7|NA|TRBV7-7
CASSRGQGADEQYF
TGTGCCAGCAGCCGGGGACAGGGGGCGGACGAGCAGTACTTC
>NA|TRBJ1-2|NA|TRBV4-3
CASSQARQYPNYGYTF
TGCGCCAGCAGCCAAGCAAGACAGTATCCTAACTATGGCTACACCTTC
>TRBD2|TRBJ2-1|NA|TRBV27
CASSLRQRGNYNEQFF
TGTGCCAGCAGTTTAAGGCAGCGGGGCAACTACAATGAGCAGTTCTTC
>NA|TRBJ2-7|NA|TRBV29-1
CSVVFPGSYEQYF
TGCAGCGTTGTGTTCCCAGGGTCCTACGAGCAGTACTTC
>TRBD1|TRBJ1-6|NA|TRBV30
CAWRPLTGGLNSPLHF
TGTGCCTGGAGGCCACTGACAGGGGGGTTGAATTCACCCCTCCACTTT
>TRBD1|TRBJ1-1|NA|TRBV7-9
CASSVVPGQGAQAEAFF
TGTGCCAGCAGCGTCGTCCCGGGACAGGGGGCGCAGGCTGAAGCTTTCTTT
>TRBD2|TRBJ2-3|few|TRBV19
CASSMRLAFTDTQYF
TGTGCCAGTAGTATGCGACTAGCTTTCACAGATACGCAGTATTTT
>TRBD2|TRBJ2-3|NA|TRBV7-9
CASSERLAGGQDTQYF
TGTGCCAGCAGCGAAAGACTAGCGGGGGGGCAGGATACGCAGTATTTT
>TRBD1|TRBJ2-1|NA|TRBV5-1
CASSLTQGTYNEQFF
TGCGCCAGCAGCTTGACACAGGGGACGTACAATGAGCAGTTCTTC
>NA|TRBJ1-5|once|TRBV15
CATSRDRGNQPQHF
TGTGCCACCAGCAGAGACAGGGGCAATCAGCCCCAGCATTTT
>NA|TRBJ1-2|NA|TRBV5-1
CASSLAREGNYGYTF
TGCGCCAGCAGCTTGGCCCGTGAGGGAAACTATGGCTACACCTTC
>NA|TRBJ1-2|NA|TRBV29-1
CSVTTDGVISLYGYTF
TGCAGCGTTACGACGGACGGGGTCATTTCCCTCTATGGCTACACCTTC
>TRBD1|TRBJ2-7|NA|TRBV5-1
CASSIAQGAGSREQYF
TGCGCCAGCAGCATTGCCCAGGGGGCCGGGTCTCGGGAGCAGTACTTC
>TRBD1|TRBJ1-2|NA|TRBV7-2
CASSFFDRAGGYTF
TGTGCCAGCAGCTTCTTTGACAGGGCGGGAGGCTACACCTTC
>TRBD1|TRBJ1-5|NA|TRBV29-1
CSVTGSRDQPQHF
TGCAGCGTGACAGGGTCGAGGGATCAGCCCCAGCATTTT
>TRBD1|TRBJ1-5|many|TRBV4-3
CASSQDHRGRQPQHF
TGCGCCAGCAGCCAAGACCACAGGGGTCGGCAGCCCCAGCATTTT
>TRBD1|TRBJ1-1|NA|TRBV19
CASSNPGTANTEAFF
TGTGCCAGTAGTAACCCAGGGACAGCGAACACTGAAGCTTTCTTT
>NA|TRBJ2-7|NA|TRBV25-1
CASRATSYEQYF
TGTGCCAGCAGAGCTACCTCTTACGAGCAGTACTTC
>TRBD1|TRBJ1-6|NA|TRBV10-2
CASSEYLGQGNSPLHF
TGCGCCAGCAGTGAGTACCTAGGACAGGGGAATTCACCCCTCCACTTT
>TRBD1|TRBJ1-6|once|TRBV28
CASSLYRGLYNSPLHF
TGTGCCAGCAGTTTATACAGGGGCCTTTATAATTCACCCCTCCACTTT
>TRBD1|TRBJ2-3|few|TRBV7-3
CASSGTGGIDADTQYF
TGTGCCAGCAGCGGGACAGGGGGAATAGATGCAGATACGCAGTATTTT